This T cell receptor beta chain was profiled in a study of T cells in Graves' hyperthyroidism and ophthalmopathy. Study observations and caveats: Ophthalmopathy could be told apart from stable hyperthyroidism with a 13 V-J model.

Germline V CDR1 and CDR2: MNHNS, SASEGT. Deletions cut 2 bases from V and 1 base from J, with 14 bases between. This CDR3 contains 16 residues. Amplification targeted TCR beta CDR3 regions from RNA transcripts. A set of HTBI primers served as the primers for a first-round RT-PCR of the TCR CDR3. TCRdb re-called the multiplex PCR reads through MiXCR, storing one row per CDR3 protein. The table records about 640,000 distinct CDR3 sequences, about 20% of them present only once. This clonotype was recorded at least ten times. Its antigen is still unknown. The sequenced material came from blood. V is TRBV6-1 and J is TRBJ1-1; D is perhaps TRBD1 (5 bases). This sequence was found in a young man with Graves' ophthalmopathy. The CDR3 loop is CASSEFVGRTNTEAFF. Written as DNA, the CDR3 is TGTGCCAGCAGTGAATTTGTGGGACGGACGAACACTGAAGCTTTCTTT.